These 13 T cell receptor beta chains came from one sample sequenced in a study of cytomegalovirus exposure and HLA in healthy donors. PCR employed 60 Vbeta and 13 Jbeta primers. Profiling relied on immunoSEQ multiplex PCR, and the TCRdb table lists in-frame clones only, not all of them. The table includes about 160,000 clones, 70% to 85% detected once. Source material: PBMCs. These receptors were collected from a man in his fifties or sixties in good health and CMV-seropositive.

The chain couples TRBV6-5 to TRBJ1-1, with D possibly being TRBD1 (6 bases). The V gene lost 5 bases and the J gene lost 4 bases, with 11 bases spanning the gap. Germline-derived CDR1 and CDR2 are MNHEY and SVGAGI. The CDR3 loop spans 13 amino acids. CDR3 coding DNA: TGTGCCAGCAGTGGACCCAGGGGCACTGAAGCTTTCTTT. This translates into CASSGPRGTEAFF.

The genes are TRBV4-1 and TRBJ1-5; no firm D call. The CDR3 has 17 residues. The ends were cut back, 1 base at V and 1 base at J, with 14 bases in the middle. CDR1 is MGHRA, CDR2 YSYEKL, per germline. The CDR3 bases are TGCGCCAGCAGCCAAGGTGGCGGGGTGGGGAGCAATCAGCCCCAGCATTTT. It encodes CASSQGGGVGSNQPQHF.

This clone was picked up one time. The CDR3 nucleotides read TGTGCCACCAGCAGAGATAGCACCGTGAACACTGAAGCTTTCTTT. The encoded protein is CATSRDSTVNTEAFF. The chain uses TRBV15 and TRBJ1-1; D gene uncertain. CDR1 and CDR2 (germline): LNHNV, YYDKDF (reference sequence). The V gene lost 0 bases and the J gene lost 0 bases, with 8 bases spanning the gap. There are 15 residues in the CDR3.

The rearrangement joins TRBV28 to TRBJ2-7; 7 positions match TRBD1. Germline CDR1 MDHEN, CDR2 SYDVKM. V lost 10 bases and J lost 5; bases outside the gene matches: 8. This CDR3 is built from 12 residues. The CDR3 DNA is TGTGCCACCTGGGACAGAATTAACGAGCAGTACTTC. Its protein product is CATWDRINEQYF. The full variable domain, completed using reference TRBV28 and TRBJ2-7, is DVKVTQSSRYLVKRTGEKVFLECVQDMDHENMFWYRQDPGLGLRLIYFSYDVKMKEKGDIPEGYSVSREKKERFSLILESASTNQTSMYLCATWDRINEQYFGPGTRLTVT.

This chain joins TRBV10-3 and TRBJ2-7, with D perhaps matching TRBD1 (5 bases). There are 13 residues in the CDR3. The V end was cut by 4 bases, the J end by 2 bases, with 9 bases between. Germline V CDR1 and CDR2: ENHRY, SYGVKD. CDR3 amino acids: CAISARQPYEQYF. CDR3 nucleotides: TGTGCCATCAGTGCGAGACAGCCCTACGAGCAGTACTTC.

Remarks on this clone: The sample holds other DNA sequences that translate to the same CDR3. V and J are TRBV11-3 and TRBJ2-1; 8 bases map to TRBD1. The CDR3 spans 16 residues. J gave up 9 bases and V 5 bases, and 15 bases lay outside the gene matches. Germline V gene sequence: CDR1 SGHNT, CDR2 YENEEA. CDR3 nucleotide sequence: TGTGCCAGCAGCCAAGCGACAGGGGCGAGTGGGAGTGAGCAGTTCTTC. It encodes CASSQATGASGSEQFF.

CDR3 sequence reads: CASSLNSGGLEAFF. The CDR3, as DNA: TGTGCCAGCAGCTTAAATTCCGGGGGGCTTGAAGCTTTCTTT. The chain employs TRBV7-3 and TRBJ1-1; possible D gene TRBD1, 6 bases. CDR1 and CDR2 (germline): SGHTA, FQGTGA. The CDR3 covers 14 residues. V shed 1 base and J shed 7 bases, with 13 bases lying between them.

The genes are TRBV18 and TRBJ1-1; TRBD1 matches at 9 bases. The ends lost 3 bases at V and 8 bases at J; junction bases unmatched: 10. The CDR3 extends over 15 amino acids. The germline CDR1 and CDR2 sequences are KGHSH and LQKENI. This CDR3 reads CASSPTRQGGPEAFF. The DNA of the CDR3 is TGTGCCAGCTCACCCACGAGACAGGGGGGCCCCGAAGCTTTCTTT. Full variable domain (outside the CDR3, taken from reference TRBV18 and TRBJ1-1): NAGVMQNPRHLVRRRGQEARLRCSPMKGHSHVYWYRQLPEEGLKFMVYLQKENIIDESGMPKERFSAEFPKEGPSILRIQQVVRGDSAAYFCASSPTRQGGPEAFFGQGTRLTVV.

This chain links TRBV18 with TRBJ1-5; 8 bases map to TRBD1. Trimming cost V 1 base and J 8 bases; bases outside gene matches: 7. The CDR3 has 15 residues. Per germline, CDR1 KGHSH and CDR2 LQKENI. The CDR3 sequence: CASSPQQGANEPQHF. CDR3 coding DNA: TGTGCCAGCTCACCACAGCAGGGGGCTAATGAGCCCCAGCATTTT.

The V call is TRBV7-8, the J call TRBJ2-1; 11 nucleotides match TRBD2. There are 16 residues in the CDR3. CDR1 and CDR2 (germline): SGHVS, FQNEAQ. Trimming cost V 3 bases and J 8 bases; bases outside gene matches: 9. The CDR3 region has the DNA TGTGCCAGCAGCTTTAGCGGGGGGGTCCTTGGGGATGAGCAGTTCTTC. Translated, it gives CASSFSGGVLGDEQFF.

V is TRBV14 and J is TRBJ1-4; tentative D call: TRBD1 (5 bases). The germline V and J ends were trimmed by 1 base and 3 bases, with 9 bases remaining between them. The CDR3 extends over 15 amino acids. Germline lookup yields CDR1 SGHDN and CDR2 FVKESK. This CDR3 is CASSQGQSPNEKLFF. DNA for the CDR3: TGTGCCAGCAGCCAAGGACAGTCGCCTAATGAAAAACTGTTTTTT.

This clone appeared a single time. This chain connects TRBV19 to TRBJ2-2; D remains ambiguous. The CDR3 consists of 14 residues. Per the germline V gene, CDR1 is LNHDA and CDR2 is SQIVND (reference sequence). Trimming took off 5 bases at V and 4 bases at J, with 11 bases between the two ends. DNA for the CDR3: TGTGCCAGTAGTTCAATACCGAGCACCGGGGAGCTGTTTTTT. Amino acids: CASSSIPSTGELFF.

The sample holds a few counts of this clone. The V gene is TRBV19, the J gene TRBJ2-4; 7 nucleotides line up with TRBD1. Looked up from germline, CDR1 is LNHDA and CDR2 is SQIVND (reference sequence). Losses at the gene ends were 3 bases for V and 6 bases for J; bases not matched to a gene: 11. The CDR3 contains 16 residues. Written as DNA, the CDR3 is TGTGCCAGTAGTATTGGTCTCAGGGGGTCGTTAAACATTCAGTACTTC. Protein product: CASSIGLRGSLNIQYF.